The 9 T cell receptor beta chains listed next were all sequenced from one sample in a study of T cell responses to AZD1222 COVID-19 vaccine. TCRdb's copy holds only in-frame clones and misses some; the assay was immunoSEQ multiplex PCR. The sample has 120,000 or so clones; roughly 92% are singletons. The specimen was peripheral blood, collected 28 days after the second AZD1222 dose. These receptors were obtained from an adult who received the AZD1222 COVID-19 vaccine.

The rearrangement links TRBV13 to TRBJ2-7, with 7 bases lining up with TRBD1. V shed 5 bases, J shed 3 bases, and the junction held 7 bases outside the gene matches. The CDR3 is 14 residues long. Germline V lookup: CDR1 PRHDT, CDR2 FYEKMQ (reference sequence). The CDR3 spells CASSQRQGNYEQYF. As DNA, the CDR3 is TGTGCCAGCAGCCAACGACAGGGAAACTACGAGCAGTACTTC.

The chain couples TRBV9 to TRBJ2-1; no reliable D call. Germline CDR1 SGDLS, CDR2 YYNGEE. V was cut by 0 bases and J by 7 bases, with 5 bases left in between. This CDR3 contains 12 residues. CDR3 sequence (DNA): TGTGCCAGCAGCGTAGTACTAAATGAGCAGTTCTTC. Protein product: CASSVVLNEQFF.

This clone has a handful of counts. This rearrangement joins TRBV7-8 to TRBJ2-7; 10 bases match TRBD1. The CDR3 runs 16 residues. Germline lookup yields CDR1 SGHVS and CDR2 FQNEAQ. Trimming at V came to 6 bases and at J to 1 base, leaving 9 bases not matched to a gene. CDR3 amino acids: CASRPTLGQGSYEQYF. The CDR3 DNA is TGTGCCAGCAGACCCACCTTGGGACAGGGGTCCTACGAGCAGTACTTC.

This chain joins TRBV11-2 and TRBJ2-5; perhaps TRBD2 as D (6 bases). Trimming stripped 3 bases from V and 7 bases from J, with 18 bases between. From germline, CDR1 is SGHAT and CDR2 FQNNGV. This CDR3 region has 15 residues. The CDR3 reads CASSFRTGVGGTQYF. The CDR3 region has the DNA TGTGCCAGCAGCTTTCGCACCGGAGTGGGAGGGACCCAGTACTTC. The full variable domain, completed using reference TRBV11-2 and TRBJ2-5, is EAGVAQSPRYKIIEKRQSVAFWCNPISGHATLYWYQQILGQGPKLLIQFQNNGVVDDSQLPKDRFSAERLKGVDSTLKIQPAKLEDSAVYLCASSFRTGVGGTQYFGPGTRLLVL.

The gene calls are TRBV3-1 (or the pseudogene TRBV3-2) and TRBJ2-3, with 10 bases identical to TRBD2. The CDR3 runs to 16 residues. In germline, CDR1 is LGHDT, CDR2 YNNKEL (reference sequence). V lost 4 bases to trimming and J lost 3 bases; unmatched junction nucleotides: 7. The CDR3 nucleotides read TGTGCCAGCAGCCCCGGACTAGCGGTAGGGACAGATACGCAGTATTTT. It is translated as CASSPGLAVGTDTQYF.

The J gene is TRBJ1-4, the V gene TRBV7-8; 9 bases fit TRBD1. The germline gives CDR1 SGHVS, CDR2 FQNEAQ. V trimming: 10 bases; J trimming: 8 bases; junction bases outside the gene matches: 11. CDR3 length: 14 amino acids. The CDR3: CAITGTGISEKLFF. The CDR3 DNA is TGTGCCATCACCGGGACAGGGATCTCCGAAAAACTGTTTTTT. Full variable domain (missing parts from reference TRBV7-8 and TRBJ1-4): GAGVSQSPRYKVAKRGQDVALRCDPISGHVSLFWYQQALGQGPEFLTYFQNEAQLDKSGLPSDRFFAERPEGSVSTLKIQRTQQEDSAVYLCAITGTGISEKLFFGSGTQLSVL.

This chain uses TRBV7-9 with TRBJ1-2, with 7 nucleotides matching TRBD1. CDR3 length: 14 amino acids. CDR1 is SEHNR, CDR2 FQNEAQ, per germline (reference sequence). V dropped 1 base and J dropped 4; count of bases not matched to a gene: 3. The CDR3, as DNA: TGTGCCAGCAGCTTAGGACAGGGCCTCTATGGCTACACCTTC. As protein: CASSLGQGLYGYTF.

V is TRBV4-3 and J is TRBJ2-7; D ambiguous. V lost 2 bases, J lost 0 bases, and 5 bases lay in between. The CDR3 loop spans 13 amino acids. Germline V lookup: CDR1 LGHNA, CDR2 YSLEER. The CDR3 region has the DNA TGCGCCAGCAGCCAACGGATCTCCTACGAGCAGTACTTC. It codes for CASSQRISYEQYF.

The genes are TRBV18 and TRBJ2-7; 9 bases are a match to TRBD1. The V segment lost 8 bases and the J segment 3 bases; nucleotides outside the gene matches: 8. This CDR3 region has 14 residues. The germline V gene has CDR1 KGHSH and CDR2 LQKENI. This CDR3 is CASTWDREVYEQYF. DNA of the CDR3: TGTGCCAGCACCTGGGACAGGGAGGTCTACGAGCAGTACTTC.